These 2 T cell receptor beta chains were all obtained from the same sample, sequenced in a study of identical twins (dated by TCRdb to 2016 to 2017). Libraries were prepared through 5' RACE. The instrument given in TCRdb is Illumina HiSeq 2000. TCRdb reran the public reads through fastp at Q25 and MiXCR, keeping productive beta chains. Each record represents a unique CDR3 protein, reported with the most common genes and DNA among its rows. Counted in this sample were approximately 1.8 million distinct CDR3 sequences; 25% to 35% of them appeared once. About 0.27% of the sample belongs to the ten largest clones. Sequencing was done on a sample of cord blood. The receptors stem from a newborn girl in good health.

The chain has TRBV20-1 and TRBJ2-1, with 8 nucleotides matching TRBD2. The germline CDR1 and CDR2 sequences are DFQATT and SNEGSKA (reference sequence). This CDR3 comprises 14 residues. Trimming cost V 1 base and J 8 bases; bases outside gene matches: 7. For the CDR3, the DNA is TGCAGTGCTAGAGTGGCGGGGGGCAGGCATGAGCAGTTCTTC. Amino acid sequence: CSARVAGGRHEQFF.

The chain links TRBV6-1 to TRBJ1-2; D ambiguous. Trimming stripped 3 bases from V and 0 bases from J, with 11 bases between. Germline V CDR1 and CDR2: MNHNS, SASEGT. The CDR3 is 15 residues long. DNA of the CDR3: TGTGCCAGCAGTGAGGCTCAGTACTCTAACTATGGCTACACCTTC. Translating it yields CASSEAQYSNYGYTF.